A selection of T cell receptor beta chains follows, all from one sample in a study of cytomegalovirus exposure and HLA in healthy donors. TCRdb keeps only in-frame clones here, not all; method: immunoSEQ multiplex PCR. The sample shows about 270,000 clones, under 80% of them seen only once. Sequences were obtained from PBMCs. The receptors were sampled from a female donor in good health and CMV-seronegative. CDR3s include the opening cysteine and the closing phenylalanine or tryptophan. The D gene is left open where the match is weak. Clone size is given for some rows only: seen once, a few or many times, or a class if the clone is expanded.

v_gene,d_gene,abundance,j_gene,CDR3aa,CDR3nt
TRBV11-3,-,-,TRBJ1-1,CANGRPMGVGAEAFF,TGTGCCAATGGGAGACCAATGGGCGTCGGCGCTGAAGCTTTCTTT
TRBV9,-,-,TRBJ2-1,CASSVIGYNEQFF,TGTGCCAGCAGCGTAATCGGCTACAATGAGCAGTTCTTC
TRBV10-1,-,-,TRBJ1-1,CASRAGQAGVNTEAFF,TGCGCCAGCAGGGCTGGGCAGGCCGGGGTGAACACTGAAGCTTTCTTT
TRBV4-1,-,-,TRBJ2-2,CASSQSERPNTGELFF,TGCGCCAGCAGCCAAAGTGAGCGGCCGAACACCGGGGAGCTGTTTTTT
TRBV19,TRBD1,-,TRBJ2-2,CATGTGKKAGELFF,TGTGCCACCGGGACAGGGAAGAAGGCCGGGGAGCTGTTTTTT
TRBV19,-,-,TRBJ2-1,CASSITDSSYNEQFF,TGTGCCAGTAGTATTACGGACAGCTCCTACAATGAGCAGTTCTTC
TRBV6-5,-,few,TRBJ2-7,CASSRDTYYEQYF,TGTGCCAGCAGCAGGGACACCTACTACGAGCAGTACTTC
TRBV19,TRBD2,-,TRBJ2-1,CASSNRTSGSNEQFF,TGTGCCAGTAGTAACCGGACTAGCGGGAGTAATGAGCAGTTCTTC
TRBV7-2,-,-,TRBJ1-1,CASSPRGLQLNTEAFF,TGTGCCAGCAGCCCTAGAGGGCTGCAGCTGAACACTGAAGCTTTCTTT
TRBV4-1,TRBD2,-,TRBJ2-5,CASSPPGTSDQETQYF,TGCGCCAGCAGCCCGCCCGGGACTAGCGACCAAGAGACCCAGTACTTC
TRBV30,TRBD2,-,TRBJ2-7,CAWIRIAGGLGDEQYF,TGTGCCTGGATTCGAATAGCGGGTGGCCTCGGGGACGAGCAGTACTTC
TRBV11-2,TRBD1,-,TRBJ2-2,CASNQIPGQGPLGTGELFF,TGTGCCAGCAACCAAATCCCGGGACAGGGACCGTTGGGCACCGGGGAGCTGTTTTTT
TRBV11-3,-,-,TRBJ2-7,CASSLSFRGTGTYEQYF,TGTGCCAGCAGCTTAAGTTTTAGAGGGACTGGAACCTACGAGCAGTACTTC
TRBV7-2,-,-,TRBJ1-2,CASSPRGTGYGYTF,TGTGCCAGCAGCCCGAGAGGTACAGGCTATGGCTACACCTTC
TRBV6-5,TRBD1,few,TRBJ1-5,CASSLRTGRQPQHF,TGTGCCAGCAGCCTACGGACAGGCAGGCAGCCCCAGCATTTT
TRBV9,TRBD2,once,TRBJ2-3,CASSNTATSGNTDTQYF,TGTGCCAGCAGCAATACAGCAACTAGCGGAAACACAGATACGCAGTATTTT
TRBV10-3,TRBD1,-,TRBJ2-3,CAISANRGQVDTQYF,TGTGCCATCAGTGCAAACAGGGGGCAGGTAGATACGCAGTATTTT
TRBV7-6,-,once,TRBJ2-7,CASSRQAGYEQYF,TGTGCCAGCAGCCGACAGGCCGGGTACGAGCAGTACTTC
TRBV27,-,-,TRBJ2-1,CASSSRIDPRSRYNEQFF,TGTGCCAGCAGTTCCCGGATCGACCCGAGGTCCCGTTACAATGAGCAGTTCTTC
TRBV18,TRBD1,-,TRBJ2-2,CASSPGQGATGELFF,TGTGCCAGCTCACCGGGACAGGGGGCGACCGGGGAGCTGTTTTTT
TRBV12-5,-,-,TRBJ2-2,CASGLPSRATGELFF,TGTGCTAGTGGTTTGCCTAGCCGAGCCACCGGGGAGCTGTTTTTT
TRBV6-5,TRBD1,-,TRBJ1-1,CASSYTGGVVTEAFF,TGTGCCAGCAGTTACACAGGGGGAGTTGTAACTGAAGCTTTCTTT
TRBV6-5,TRBD2,few,TRBJ2-7,CASRPGTSSPEQYF,TGTGCCAGCAGGCCCGGGACTAGTAGCCCCGAGCAGTACTTC
TRBV5-4,-,few,TRBJ2-3,CASSLDLAWDTQYF,TGTGCCAGCAGCTTGGATCTAGCTTGGGATACGCAGTATTTT
TRBV6-5,TRBD2,-,TRBJ2-3,CASSTRLAFGDTQYF,TGTGCCAGCAGCACTCGACTAGCGTTTGGGGATACGCAGTATTTT
TRBV7-6,TRBD2,-,TRBJ2-1,CASSLEGTSVYNEQFF,TGTGCCAGCAGCTTAGAGGGGACTAGCGTTTACAATGAGCAGTTCTTC
TRBV6-1,TRBD2,-,TRBJ2-7,CASSEMVAGRNEQYF,TGTGCCAGCAGTGAAATGGTAGCGGGACGCAACGAGCAGTACTTC
TRBV5-4,-,few,TRBJ1-1,CASSFRGSTEAFF,TGTGCCAGCAGCTTTAGGGGGAGCACTGAAGCTTTCTTT
TRBV10-3,-,-,TRBJ2-1,CATNHRASSDYNEQFF,TGTGCCACCAACCATCGAGCTAGCTCGGACTACAATGAGCAGTTCTTC
TRBV11-1,-,few,TRBJ1-2,CASSFDRTGGYTF,TGTGCCAGCAGCTTCGACAGGACCGGCGGCTACACCTTC
TRBV4-1,TRBD2,-,TRBJ2-2,CASSQGTSRTGELFF,TGCGCCAGCAGCCAGGGGACTAGCCGGACCGGGGAGCTGTTTTTT
TRBV7-3,-,-,TRBJ2-3,CAGPPDTRACRTDTQYF,TGTGCCGGACCCCCCGACACGAGGGCCTGTCGCACAGATACGCAGTATTTT
TRBV2,TRBD2,few,TRBJ2-1,CASSDQTSGRNEQFF,TGTGCCAGCAGTGACCAGACTAGCGGGAGAAATGAGCAGTTCTTC
TRBV7-9,-,-,TRBJ2-5,CASSFPDSPRTETQYF,TGTGCCAGCAGCTTTCCGGACTCCCCTCGGACGGAGACCCAGTACTTC
TRBV6-6,-,-,TRBJ2-1,CASSSGPGGEQFF,TGTGCCAGCAGTTCCGGGCCCGGAGGTGAGCAGTTCTTC
TRBV13,-,once,TRBJ2-5,CASSITEYQETQYF,TGTGCCAGCAGCATTACAGAGTACCAAGAGACCCAGTACTTC
TRBV9,-,once,TRBJ2-2,CASSLYQLNTGELFF,TGTGCCAGCAGCCTCTACCAACTAAACACCGGGGAGCTGTTTTTT
TRBV30,-,-,TRBJ2-2,CAWSPDEAGAGELFF,TGTGCCTGGAGCCCGGACGAAGCGGGTGCCGGGGAGCTGTTTTTT
TRBV27,-,-,TRBJ2-1,CASSLVRGENFYNEQFF,TGTGCCAGCAGTTTAGTCAGGGGGGAGAACTTCTACAATGAGCAGTTCTTC
TRBV6-5,TRBD1,few,TRBJ2-3,CASRTGQGATDTQYF,TGTGCCAGCAGAACTGGACAGGGGGCAACAGATACGCAGTATTTT
TRBV21-1,-,few,TRBJ1-1,CASTQEVQGGHPEAFF,TGTGCCAGCACCCAAGAGGTTCAAGGGGGCCACCCTGAAGCTTTCTTT
TRBV7-9,-,-,TRBJ2-5,CASSYSAGPGETQYF,TGTGCCAGCAGTTACTCGGCCGGGCCGGGGGAGACCCAGTACTTC
TRBV6-5,TRBD1,few,TRBJ1-6,CASRAGTGGSPLHF,TGTGCCAGCAGGGCCGGGACAGGGGGGTCACCCCTCCACTTT
TRBV11-2,TRBD2,once,TRBJ2-7,CASSLDPGTSKQYF,TGTGCCAGCAGCTTAGATCCCGGGACTAGCAAGCAGTACTTC
TRBV7-9,TRBD2,-,TRBJ2-7,CASSLVGEGSYEQYF,TGTGCCAGCAGCTTAGTAGGGGAGGGCTCCTACGAGCAGTACTTC
TRBV18,-,-,TRBJ1-1,CASSPAEGTEAFF,TGTGCCAGCTCACCGGCCGAGGGCACTGAAGCTTTCTTT